This TCR beta chain was sequenced during a study of shared clonotypes between healthy human individuals. In germline, CDR1 is SGHDN, CDR2 FVKESK. The trim removed 0 bases at V and 13 bases at J, leaving 9 bases unmatched. The CDR3 is 16 amino acids. Naive CD8 cells lacked CD45RO, underwent positive selection for CCR7 and left out terminally differentiated effector memory CD45RA+ cells. The repertoire was sequenced with immunoSEQ multiplex PCR; TCRdb's copy has only in-frame clones and lacks some. The data hold a few million clones, with 85% to 95% observed a single time. Only one count was recorded for this clone.

The chain recombines TRBV14 with TRBJ2-6; 10 nucleotides align to TRBD1. The receptor comes from a man aged 18 to 29 in good health. Some clones in this sample may be carry-over from other donors' samples. Sequenced input: naive CD8+ T cells from PBMCs. The CDR3, as DNA: TGTGCCAGCAGCCAAGAGAGGGTCAGGACAGGGGGTGTCCTGACTTTC. It codes for CASSQERVRTGGVLTF.